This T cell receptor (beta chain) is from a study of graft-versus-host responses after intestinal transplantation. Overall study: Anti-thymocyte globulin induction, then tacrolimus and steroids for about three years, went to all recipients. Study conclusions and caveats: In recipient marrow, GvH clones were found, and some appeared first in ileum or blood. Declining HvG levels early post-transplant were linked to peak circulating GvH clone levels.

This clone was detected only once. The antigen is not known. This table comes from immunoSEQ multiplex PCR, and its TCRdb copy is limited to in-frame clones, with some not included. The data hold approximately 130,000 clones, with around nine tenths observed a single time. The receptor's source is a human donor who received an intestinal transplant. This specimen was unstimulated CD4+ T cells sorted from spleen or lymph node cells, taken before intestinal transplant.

CDR3 amino acids: CASSRYRNQETQYF. DNA of the CDR3: TGTGCCAGCAGCCGTTACAGAAACCAAGAGACCCAGTACTTC. The chain uses TRBV7-6 and TRBJ2-5; D unclear. Germline lookup yields CDR1 SGHVS and CDR2 FNYEAQ. This CDR3 region has 14 residues. With 5 bases removed from V and 0 bases from J, the gap between germline ends came to 10 bases.